This T cell receptor beta chain is drawn from a study of blood T cell repertoires in COVID-19. The method was immunoSEQ multiplex PCR; TCRdb's version includes in-frame clones alone and lacks a portion of them. The table lists 350,000 to 400,000 clones, more than 75% of them singletons. V lost 3 bases and J lost 5; bases outside the gene matches: 11. The CDR3 length is 15 residues. Germline V gives CDR1 SQVTM, CDR2 ANQGSEA. The receptor's source is a woman in her twenties or thirties who had recovered from COVID-19. Sample: PBMCs or T cells enriched from blood (not recorded which). This chain links TRBV29-1 with TRBJ2-7; 9 bases are a match to TRBD1. Written as DNA, the CDR3 is TGCAGCGTTGAGGTTTCGGGGACAGGGAAGCACGAGCAGTACTTC. This sequence encodes CSVEVSGTGKHEQYF.